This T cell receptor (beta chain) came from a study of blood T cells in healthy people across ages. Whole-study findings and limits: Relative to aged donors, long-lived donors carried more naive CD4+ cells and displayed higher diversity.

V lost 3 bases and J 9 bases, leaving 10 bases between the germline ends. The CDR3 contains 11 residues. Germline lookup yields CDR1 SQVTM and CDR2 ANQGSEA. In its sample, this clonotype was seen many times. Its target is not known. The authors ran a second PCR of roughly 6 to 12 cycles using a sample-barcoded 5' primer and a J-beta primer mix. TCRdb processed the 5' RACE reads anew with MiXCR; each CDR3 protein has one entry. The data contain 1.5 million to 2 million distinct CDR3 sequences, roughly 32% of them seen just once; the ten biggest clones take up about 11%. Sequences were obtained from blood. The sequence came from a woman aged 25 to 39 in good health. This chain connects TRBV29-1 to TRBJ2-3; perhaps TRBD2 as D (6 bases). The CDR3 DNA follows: TGCAGCGTTGATTTTCGGGGGACGCAGTATTTT. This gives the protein CSVDFRGTQYF.